This is a list of T cell receptor beta chains from one sample in a study of spatial heterogeneity in lung cancer. Each CDR3 protein gets one entry after TCRdb re-called the 5' RACE reads with MiXCR. Altogether some 87,000 distinct CDR3 sequences are present, roughly 10% being singletons, with the ten largest covering about 7.1%. The material was PBMCs, obtained at surgery. The receptors were sampled from a male donor with early-stage non-small cell lung cancer. Both conserved end residues are part of each CDR3. The D gene is left open where the match is weak. The size entry is marked missing in some rows and otherwise reads once, few, many or a size class.

v_call: TRBV2
j_call: TRBJ2-4
d_call: NA
clone_size: NA
cdr3_nt: TGTGCCAGCAGTGATAGCGGTTCAGCCAAAAACATTCAGTACTTC
cdr3_aa: CASSDSGSAKNIQYF

v_call: TRBV19
j_call: TRBJ1-5
d_call: NA
clone_size: many
cdr3_nt: TGTGCCAGTAGTATTCGGTTGGGGTTCGCTAGCAATCAGCCCCAGCATTTT
cdr3_aa: CASSIRLGFASNQPQHF

v_call: TRBV2
j_call: TRBJ2-1
d_call: NA
clone_size: NA
cdr3_nt: TGTGCCAGCAGCAGCGATGAGCAGTTCTTC
cdr3_aa: CASSSDEQFF

v_call: TRBV5-1
j_call: TRBJ2-5
d_call: NA
clone_size: few
cdr3_nt: TGCGCCAGCAGCTTGCAGGGGACCTACCAAGAGACCCAGTACTTC
cdr3_aa: CASSLQGTYQETQYF

v_call: TRBV10-3
j_call: TRBJ2-5
d_call: NA
clone_size: few
cdr3_nt: TGTGCCATCAGTGAGTCGCAGATTCAAGAGACCCAGTACTTC
cdr3_aa: CAISESQIQETQYF

v_call: TRBV2
j_call: TRBJ1-3
d_call: TRBD1
clone_size: few
cdr3_nt: TGTGCCAGCAGTCAGACAGGGATAAACACCATATATTTT
cdr3_aa: CASSQTGINTIYF

v_call: TRBV7-2
j_call: TRBJ1-5
d_call: NA
clone_size: many
cdr3_nt: TGTGCCAGCAGCTTACGGAGCAATCAGCCCCAGCATTTT
cdr3_aa: CASSLRSNQPQHF

v_call: TRBV20-1
j_call: TRBJ2-7
d_call: TRBD2
clone_size: many
cdr3_nt: TGCAGTGCTAGAAACCCTCGGACTAGCGGGAGAAACGAGCAGTACTTC
cdr3_aa: CSARNPRTSGRNEQYF

v_call: TRBV7-2
j_call: TRBJ2-1
d_call: TRBD2
clone_size: NA
cdr3_nt: TGTGCCAGCAGCAATAGCGGGGGGGCCTGGAATGAGCAGTTCTTC
cdr3_aa: CASSNSGGAWNEQFF

v_call: TRBV7-9
j_call: TRBJ2-2
d_call: TRBD1
clone_size: NA
cdr3_nt: TGTGCCAGCAGCTTAAGCCGGACAGGGCCTGGCGGGGAGCTGTTTTTT
cdr3_aa: CASSLSRTGPGGELFF

v_call: TRBV20-1
j_call: TRBJ2-3
d_call: NA
clone_size: NA
cdr3_nt: TGCAGTGCTAGTCGAGACACAGATACGCAGTATTTT
cdr3_aa: CSASRDTDTQYF

v_call: TRBV29-1
j_call: TRBJ2-1
d_call: TRBD2
clone_size: few
cdr3_nt: TGCAGCGTTGTGGGCGGGGGGGATGAGCAGTTCTTC
cdr3_aa: CSVVGGGDEQFF

v_call: TRBV20-1
j_call: TRBJ2-2
d_call: NA
clone_size: many
cdr3_nt: TGCAGTGCTAGCCCACGCACCGGGGAGCTGTTTTTT
cdr3_aa: CSASPRTGELFF

v_call: TRBV3-1
j_call: TRBJ2-5
d_call: TRBD2
clone_size: many
cdr3_nt: TGTGCCAGCAGCCAAGGGCTAGCGGGAGGCCAAGAGACCCAGTACTTC
cdr3_aa: CASSQGLAGGQETQYF

v_call: TRBV28
j_call: TRBJ2-1
d_call: NA
clone_size: NA
cdr3_nt: TGTGCCAGCAGTCCCTTCCAGGCGGCTGGCAATGAGCAGTTCTTC
cdr3_aa: CASSPFQAAGNEQFF

v_call: TRBV7-9
j_call: TRBJ2-5
d_call: NA
clone_size: NA
cdr3_nt: TGTGCCAGCAGCCCGAAGGGGCCGGAGACCCAGTACTTC
cdr3_aa: CASSPKGPETQYF

v_call: TRBV4-3
j_call: TRBJ2-4
d_call: NA
clone_size: NA
cdr3_nt: TGCGCCAGCAGCCATTTGAGACAAGGTCCTCTAGCCAAAAACATTCAGTACTTC
cdr3_aa: CASSHLRQGPLAKNIQYF

v_call: TRBV20-1
j_call: TRBJ1-5
d_call: TRBD1
clone_size: NA
cdr3_nt: TGCAGTGCGGGCGGACAGGGGAACAATCAGCCCCAGCATTTT
cdr3_aa: CSAGGQGNNQPQHF

v_call: TRBV12-3/TRBV12-4
j_call: TRBJ2-3
d_call: TRBD2
clone_size: few
cdr3_nt: TGTGCCAGCAGGCAGACTAGCGGGGTCACAGATACGCAGTATTTT
cdr3_aa: CASRQTSGVTDTQYF

v_call: TRBV20-1
j_call: TRBJ2-7
d_call: NA
clone_size: many
cdr3_nt: TGCAGTGCTAGAGAACCCCAAGGGAGCTACTCTTCTATCACCTACGAGCAGTACTTC
cdr3_aa: CSAREPQGSYSSITYEQYF

v_call: TRBV7-9
j_call: TRBJ2-5
d_call: NA
clone_size: NA
cdr3_nt: TGTGCCAGCAGCTTCCTAGCGTTACAAGAGACCCAGTACTTC
cdr3_aa: CASSFLALQETQYF

v_call: TRBV29-1
j_call: TRBJ2-3
d_call: NA
clone_size: few
cdr3_nt: TGCAGCACTGAGGGGGGCACAGATACGCAGTATTTT
cdr3_aa: CSTEGGTDTQYF

v_call: TRBV20-1
j_call: TRBJ1-4
d_call: NA
clone_size: NA
cdr3_nt: TGCAGTGCTAGAGAGGGGGTGGAAGAAAAACTGTTTTTT
cdr3_aa: CSAREGVEEKLFF

v_call: TRBV5-5
j_call: TRBJ1-6
d_call: NA
clone_size: NA
cdr3_nt: TGTGCCAGCATGTTGAGTGAACTCAATTCACCCCTCCACTTT
cdr3_aa: CASMLSELNSPLHF